The T cell receptor beta chain under discussion was sequenced for a study of blood T cell repertoires in COVID-19. The overall study: COVID-19 samples from acute and convalescent phases originated in the United States, Italy and Spain. T cells, B-cell-depleted T cells, or PBMCs supplied cDNA or gDNA.

Source study methods: Counts of nucleated cells, estimated from reference gene primer amplification, were obtained. Generated by immunoSEQ multiplex PCR, the TCRdb table keeps only in-frame clones and is missing some. V, J and clone size reflect that table, while D and trimming were determined from the DNA. There are 120,000 to 150,000 clones in the sample; approximately 90% occur only once, and under 2% lies in the top ten. The CDR3 extends over 14 amino acids. Germline V CDR1 and CDR2: ENHRY, SYGVKD. V lost 0 bases, J lost 8 bases, and 13 bases lay in between. This receptor was taken from a human donor in a cohort sampled during active COVID-19. Specimen: peripheral blood. The chain employs TRBV10-3 and TRBJ1-2; D is uncertain. In DNA form, the CDR3 reads TGTGCCATCAGTGAGTCAGGAGCCACGAACGGCTACACCTTC. It codes for CAISESGATNGYTF.